This paragraph reports one T cell receptor beta chain. Its antigen is undetermined. Different DNA sequences within this sample yield the same CDR3. These data belong to a study of shared clonotypes between healthy human individuals. About the research overall: Per-donor plates numbered three CD4 naive, three CD4 memory, two CD8 naive and one CD8 memory.

Points from the study as a whole: Clonotype sharing across a handful of donors was observed for roughly 5% of naive CD4 clonotypes.

In the original processing: Junction-only immunoSEQ sequences carried no quality scores, so filtering differed. Method: immunoSEQ multiplex PCR; TCRdb's copy keeps in-frame clones and lacks some. V, J and clone size reflect that table, while D and trimming were determined from the DNA. The profile covers hundreds of thousands of clones, with about 74% appearing a single time and less than 2% taken by the ten largest. The TCR was taken from a young woman in good health. Sequencing used memory CD4+ T cells sorted from blood. The subset here: CD45RA-negative fraction.

CDR3 protein: CASSREGGSYNEQFF. In DNA, the CDR3 is TGTGCCAGCAGCCGAGAGGGGGGGTCCTACAATGAGCAGTTCTTC. The chain employs TRBV11-3 and TRBJ2-1, with D perhaps matching TRBD2 (7 bases). Trimming pared 5 bases from V and 1 base from J, leaving 12 bases between. Germline-derived CDR1 and CDR2 are SGHNT and YENEEA. The CDR3 runs 15 residues.